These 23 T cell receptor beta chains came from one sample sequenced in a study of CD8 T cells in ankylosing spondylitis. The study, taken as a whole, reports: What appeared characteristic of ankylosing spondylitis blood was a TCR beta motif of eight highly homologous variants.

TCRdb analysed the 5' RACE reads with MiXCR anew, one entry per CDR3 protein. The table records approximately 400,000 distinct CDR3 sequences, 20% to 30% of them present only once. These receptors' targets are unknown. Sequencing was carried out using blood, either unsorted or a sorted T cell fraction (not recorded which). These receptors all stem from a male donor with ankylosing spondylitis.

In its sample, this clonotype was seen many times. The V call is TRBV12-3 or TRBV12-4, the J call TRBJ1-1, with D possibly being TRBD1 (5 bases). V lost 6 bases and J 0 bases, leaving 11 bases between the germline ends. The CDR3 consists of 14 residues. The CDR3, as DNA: TGTGCCAGCAGCCCAACAGGAATGAACACTGAAGCTTTCTTT. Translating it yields CASSPTGMNTEAFF.

Here the CDR3 DNA reads TGTGCCAGCAGCCAAGCTGGGTCTAGCGGGATCAATGAGCAGTTCTTC. Translated: CASSQAGSSGINEQFF. The V gene is TRBV3-1, the J gene TRBJ2-1; 9 positions agree with TRBD2. Germline loops: CDR1 LGHDT, CDR2 YNNKEL (reference sequence). V shed 1 base, J shed 6 bases, and the junction held 7 bases outside the gene matches. The CDR3 length is 16 residues.

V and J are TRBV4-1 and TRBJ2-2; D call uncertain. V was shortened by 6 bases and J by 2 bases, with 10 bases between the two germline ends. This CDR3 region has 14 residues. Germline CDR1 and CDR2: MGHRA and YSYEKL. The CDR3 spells CASSDNLNTGELFF. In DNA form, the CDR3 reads TGCGCCAGCAGTGATAATCTTAACACCGGGGAGCTGTTTTTT.

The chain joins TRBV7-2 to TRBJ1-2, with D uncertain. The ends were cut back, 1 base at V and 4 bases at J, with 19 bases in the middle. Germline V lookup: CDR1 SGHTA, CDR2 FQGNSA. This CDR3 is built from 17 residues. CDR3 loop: CASSLVGGVKEGYGYTF. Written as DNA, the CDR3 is TGTGCCAGCAGCTTAGTGGGCGGGGTGAAGGAGGGCTATGGCTACACCTTC. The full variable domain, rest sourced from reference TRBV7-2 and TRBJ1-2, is GAGVSQSPSNKVTEKGKDVELRCDPISGHTALYWYRQSLGQGLEFLIYFQGNSAPDKSGLPSDRFSAERTGGSVSTLTIQRTQQEDSAVYLCASSLVGGVKEGYGYTFGSGTRLTVV.

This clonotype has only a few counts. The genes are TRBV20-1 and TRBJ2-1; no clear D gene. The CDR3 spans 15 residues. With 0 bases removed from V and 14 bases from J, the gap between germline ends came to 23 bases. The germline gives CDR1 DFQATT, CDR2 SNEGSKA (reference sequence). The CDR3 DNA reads TGCAGTGCTAGAGATCGAGTTCTCTTCGGGTTGGTGGAGTTCTTC. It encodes CSARDRVLFGLVEFF.

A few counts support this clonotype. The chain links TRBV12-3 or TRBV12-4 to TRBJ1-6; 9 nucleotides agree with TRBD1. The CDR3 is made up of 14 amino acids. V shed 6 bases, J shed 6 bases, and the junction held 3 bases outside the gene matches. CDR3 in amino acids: CASRRQGGNSPLHF. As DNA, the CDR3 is TGTGCCAGCAGGCGACAGGGGGGTAATTCACCCCTCCACTTT.

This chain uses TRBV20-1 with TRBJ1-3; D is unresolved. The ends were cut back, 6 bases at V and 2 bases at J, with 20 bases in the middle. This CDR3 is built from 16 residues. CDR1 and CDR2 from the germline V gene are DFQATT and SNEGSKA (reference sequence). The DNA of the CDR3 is TGCAGTGCCTCCACGGGTGCCCCCGGGACTGGAAACACCATATATTTT. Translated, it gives CSASTGAPGTGNTIYF.

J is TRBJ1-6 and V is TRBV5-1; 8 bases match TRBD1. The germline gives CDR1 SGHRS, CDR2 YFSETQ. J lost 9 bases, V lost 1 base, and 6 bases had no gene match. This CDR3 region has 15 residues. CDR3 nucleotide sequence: TGCGCCAGCAGCTTGACAGGACAGGGTCGTTCACCCCTCCACTTT. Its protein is CASSLTGQGRSPLHF.

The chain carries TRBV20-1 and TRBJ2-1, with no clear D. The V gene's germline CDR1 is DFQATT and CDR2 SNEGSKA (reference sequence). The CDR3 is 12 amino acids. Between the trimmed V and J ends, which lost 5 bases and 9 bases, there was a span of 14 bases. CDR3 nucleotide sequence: TGCAGTGCTCGGACCAGAGTAGGTGAGCAGTTCTTC. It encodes CSARTRVGEQFF.

The CDR3 region is CSARDLKTVVPEAFF. The CDR3 coding sequence is TGCAGTGCTAGAGACTTGAAGACGGTCGTCCCTGAAGCTTTCTTT. The V gene is TRBV20-1, the J gene TRBJ1-1; D gene uncertain. CDR3 length: 15 amino acids. V lost 0 bases, J lost 6 bases, and 17 bases lay in between. CDR1 is DFQATT, CDR2 SNEGSKA, per germline (reference sequence).

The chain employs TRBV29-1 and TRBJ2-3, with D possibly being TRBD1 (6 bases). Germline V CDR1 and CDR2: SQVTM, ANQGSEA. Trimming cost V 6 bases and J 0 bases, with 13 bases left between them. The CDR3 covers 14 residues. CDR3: CSVTTGTSTDTQYF. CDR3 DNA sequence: TGCAGCGTCACGACAGGCACTAGCACAGATACGCAGTATTTT.

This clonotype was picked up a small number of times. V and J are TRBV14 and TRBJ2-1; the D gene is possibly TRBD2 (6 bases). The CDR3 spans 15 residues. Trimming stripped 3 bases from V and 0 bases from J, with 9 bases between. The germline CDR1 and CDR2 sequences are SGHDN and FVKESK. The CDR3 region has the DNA TGTGCCAGCAGCCAGGGGCGGGACTCCTACAATGAGCAGTTCTTC. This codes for CASSQGRDSYNEQFF.

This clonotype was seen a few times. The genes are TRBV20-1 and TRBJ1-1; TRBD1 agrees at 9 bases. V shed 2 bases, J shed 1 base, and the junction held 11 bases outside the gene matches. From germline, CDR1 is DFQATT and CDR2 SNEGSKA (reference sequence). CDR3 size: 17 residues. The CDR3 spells CSARTSSGQGGNTEAFF. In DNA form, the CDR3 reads TGCAGTGCTAGAACGTCTTCGGGACAGGGAGGGAACACTGAAGCTTTCTTT.

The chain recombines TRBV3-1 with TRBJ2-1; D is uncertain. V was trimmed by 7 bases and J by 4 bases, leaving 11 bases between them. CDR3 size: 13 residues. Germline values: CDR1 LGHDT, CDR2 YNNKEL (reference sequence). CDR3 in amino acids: CASNTGEYNEQFF. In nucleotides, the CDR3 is TGTGCCAGCAACACCGGAGAGTACAATGAGCAGTTCTTC.

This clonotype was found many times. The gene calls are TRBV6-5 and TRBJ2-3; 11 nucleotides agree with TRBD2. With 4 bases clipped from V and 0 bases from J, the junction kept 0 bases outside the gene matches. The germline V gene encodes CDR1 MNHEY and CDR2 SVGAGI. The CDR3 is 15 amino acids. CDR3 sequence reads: CASSLAGGSTDTQYF. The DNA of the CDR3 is TGTGCCAGCAGTTTAGCGGGAGGGAGCACAGATACGCAGTATTTT.

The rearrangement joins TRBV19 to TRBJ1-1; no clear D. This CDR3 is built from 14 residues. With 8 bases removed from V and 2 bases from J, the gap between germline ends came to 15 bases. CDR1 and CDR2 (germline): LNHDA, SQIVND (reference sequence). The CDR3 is CASSDRAGNTEAFF. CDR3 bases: TGTGCCAGTTCTGATCGGGCGGGAAACACTGAAGCTTTCTTT. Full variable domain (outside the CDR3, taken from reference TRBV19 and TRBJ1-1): DGGITQSPKYLFRKEGQNVTLSCEQNLNHDAMYWYRQDPGQGLRLIYYSQIVNDFQKGDIAEGYSVSREKKESFPLTVTSAQKNPTAFYLCASSDRAGNTEAFFGQGTRLTVV.

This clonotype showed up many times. The CDR3 is CASSQDRLDLRSYNEQFF. The CDR3 DNA follows: TGCGCCAGCAGCCAAGATCGGCTTGACCTCCGCTCCTACAATGAGCAGTTCTTC. This rearrangement joins TRBV4-1 to TRBJ2-1; D gene uncertain. This CDR3 spans 18 amino acids. V lost 0 bases and J 0 bases, leaving 15 bases between the germline ends. Looked up from germline, CDR1 is MGHRA and CDR2 is YSYEKL.

Here the CDR3 reads CASSLVWEGYNEQFF. DNA of the CDR3: TGTGCCAGCAGCTTAGTGTGGGAGGGCTACAATGAGCAGTTCTTC. The V call is TRBV7-2, the J call TRBJ2-1; 7 bases fit TRBD2. The CDR3 is made up of 15 amino acids. From germline, CDR1 is SGHTA and CDR2 FQGNSA. V shed 1 base, J shed 3 bases, and the junction held 3 bases outside the gene matches.

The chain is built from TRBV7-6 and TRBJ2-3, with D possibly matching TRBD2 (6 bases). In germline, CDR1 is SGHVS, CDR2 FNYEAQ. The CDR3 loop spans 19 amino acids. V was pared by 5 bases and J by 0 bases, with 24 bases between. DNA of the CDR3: TGTGCCAGCAGCCCCCGACCCCCCATGAGACTAGAGAGCACAGATACGCAGTATTTT. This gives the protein CASSPRPPMRLESTDTQYF.

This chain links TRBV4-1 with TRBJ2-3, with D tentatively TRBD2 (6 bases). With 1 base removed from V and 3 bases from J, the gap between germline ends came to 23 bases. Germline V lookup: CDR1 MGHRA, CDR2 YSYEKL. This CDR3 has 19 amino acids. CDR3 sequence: CASSQVRLLAEVGTDTQYF. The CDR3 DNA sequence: TGCGCCAGCAGCCAAGTCCGCCTTTTAGCGGAGGTGGGGACAGATACGCAGTATTTT.

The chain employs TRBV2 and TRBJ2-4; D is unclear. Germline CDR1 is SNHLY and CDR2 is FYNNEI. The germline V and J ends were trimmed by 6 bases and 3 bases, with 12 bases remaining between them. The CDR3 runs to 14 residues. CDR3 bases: TGTGCCAGCAGGGCAGGAGTTGGCAAAAACATTCAGTACTTC. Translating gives CASRAGVGKNIQYF.

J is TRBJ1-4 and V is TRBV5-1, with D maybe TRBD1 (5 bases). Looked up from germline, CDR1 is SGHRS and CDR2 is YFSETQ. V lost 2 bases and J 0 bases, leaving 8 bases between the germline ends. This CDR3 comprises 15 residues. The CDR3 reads CASSFDSSTNEKLFF. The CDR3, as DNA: TGCGCCAGCAGCTTTGACAGTTCAACTAATGAAAAACTGTTTTTT.

CDR3: CSAREAPWNTEAFF. The CDR3 DNA follows: TGCAGTGCTAGAGAGGCCCCTTGGAACACTGAAGCTTTCTTT. The chain uses TRBV20-1 and TRBJ1-1; D is ambiguous. Per germline, CDR1 DFQATT and CDR2 SNEGSKA (reference sequence). V lost 0 bases and J 1 base, leaving 9 bases between the germline ends. CDR3 length: 14 residues.